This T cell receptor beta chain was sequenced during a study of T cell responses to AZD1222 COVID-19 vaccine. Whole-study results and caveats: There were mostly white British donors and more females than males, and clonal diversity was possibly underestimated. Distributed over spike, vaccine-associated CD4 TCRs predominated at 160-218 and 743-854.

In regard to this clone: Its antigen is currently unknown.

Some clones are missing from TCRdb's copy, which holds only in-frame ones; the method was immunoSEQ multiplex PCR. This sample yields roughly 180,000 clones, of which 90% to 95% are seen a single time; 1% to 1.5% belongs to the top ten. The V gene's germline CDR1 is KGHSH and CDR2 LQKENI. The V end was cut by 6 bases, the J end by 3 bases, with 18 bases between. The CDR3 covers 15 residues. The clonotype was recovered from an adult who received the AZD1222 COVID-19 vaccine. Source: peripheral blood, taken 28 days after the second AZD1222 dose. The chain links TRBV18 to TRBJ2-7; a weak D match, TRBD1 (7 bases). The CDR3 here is CASSNGAGGGYEQYF. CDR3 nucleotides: TGTGCCAGCTCGAACGGGGCAGGGGGAGGCTACGAGCAGTACTTC.